The clone carrying this T cell receptor beta chain was detected only a few times. CDR1 and CDR2 (germline): LGHNA, YNFKEQ. With 1 base clipped from V and 6 bases from J, the junction kept 7 bases outside the gene matches. The CDR3 consists of 16 residues. One entry per CDR3 protein, called by TCRdb with MiXCR from the RT-PCR reads. Here the sample spans fewer than 800,000 distinct CDR3 sequences, 14% being singletons. This sequence was found in a female donor in good health, serving as a healthy control. This chain joins TRBV4-2 and TRBJ1-3, with TRBD1 matching over 9 bases. Sequencing used memory CD4+ T cells from blood. This CDR3 is CASSQAYRGQENTIYF. The CDR3 DNA follows: TGTGCCAGCAGCCAAGCCTACAGGGGGCAGGAAAACACCATATATTTT.